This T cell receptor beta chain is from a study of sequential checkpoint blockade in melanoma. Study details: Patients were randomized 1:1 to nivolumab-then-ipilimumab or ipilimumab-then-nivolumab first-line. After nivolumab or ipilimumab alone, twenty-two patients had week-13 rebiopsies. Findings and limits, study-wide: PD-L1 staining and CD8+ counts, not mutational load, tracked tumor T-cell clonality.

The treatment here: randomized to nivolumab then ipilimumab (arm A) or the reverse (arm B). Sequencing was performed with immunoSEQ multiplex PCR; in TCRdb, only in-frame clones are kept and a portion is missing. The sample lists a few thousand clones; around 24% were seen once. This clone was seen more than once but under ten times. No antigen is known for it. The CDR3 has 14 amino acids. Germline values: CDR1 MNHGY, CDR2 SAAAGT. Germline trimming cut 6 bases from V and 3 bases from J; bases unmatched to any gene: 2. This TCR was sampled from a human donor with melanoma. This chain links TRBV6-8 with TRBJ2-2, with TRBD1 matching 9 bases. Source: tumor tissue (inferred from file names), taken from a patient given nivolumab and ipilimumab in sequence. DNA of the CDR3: TGTGCCAGCAGCCGGGACAGGGACACCGGGGAGCTGTTTTTT. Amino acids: CASSRDRDTGELFF.